This note documents a single TCR beta chain sequence. This receptor's antigen is unknown. Qualities for individual bases were not recorded, and no much larger clone is one base off. Spanning cysteine to phenylalanine, the CDR3 consists of 15 amino acids. Here the CDR3 DNA is all that survives: 45 bases in frame from base 1. The germline V end is reduced by 3 bases and the J end by 5 bases; junction bases left unmatched: 8. Sequences SGHDT (CDR1) and YYEEEE (CDR2) are obtained from the germline V gene. Receptors were amplified or captured by the immunoSEQ multiplex PCR assay. TCRdb obtained this table from immuneACCESS and retained in-frame rearrangements with V and J assigned. These tables miss some clones; where compared with another copy, unresolved V genes account for less than half of the shortfall, and the remainder is unexplained. This sample comprises 85,000 to 130,000 clones, less than 95% of them detected only once. The ten largest clones represent roughly 1.6% of the sample.

The entry originates in a study of T cell changes during pregnancy in multiple sclerosis (dated by TCRdb to between 2017 and 2020). With respect to the entire study: The study looked at changes in the T cell repertoire across pregnancy in women with multiple sclerosis.

The chain was built from TRBV5-6 and TRBJ1-1; 9 central nucleotides agree with TRBD1. Sequenced material: peripheral blood, taken before pregnancy. The TCR was taken from a female donor with multiple sclerosis, enrolled in a pregnancy study. The CDR3 in this case is CASSSPQGAGTEAFF. The DNA sequence is given as TGTGCCAGCAGCTCACCACAGGGGGCTGGTACTGAAGCTTTCTTT. The CDR3 plus the reference TRBV5-6 and TRBJ1-1 genes for the other parts give the full variable domain: DAGVTQSPTHLIKTRGQQVTLRCSPKSGHDTVSWYQQALGQGPQFIFQYYEEEERQRGNFPDRFSGHQFPNYSSELNVNALLLGDSALYLCASSSPQGAGTEAFFGQGTRLTVV.